The 21 T cell receptor beta chains listed next were all sequenced from one sample in a study of control samples from healthy donors and cancer patients. Assay: immunoSEQ multiplex PCR; the TCRdb copy retains only in-frame clones and omits some. The sample records 200,000 or so clones, roughly nine tenths being singletons. Sequenced material: blood. These receptor sequences come from a man aged 25 to 40 in good health.

Here the CDR3 reads CASSLVGTGDSNQPQHF. The DNA for the CDR3 is TGTGCCAGCAGCTTAGTAGGGACAGGCGATAGCAATCAGCCCCAGCATTTT. The V call is TRBV7-8, the J call TRBJ1-5; 8 nucleotides line up with TRBD1. The trim removed 1 base at V and 0 bases at J, leaving 5 bases unmatched. CDR3 length: 17 residues. Germline loops: CDR1 SGHVS, CDR2 FQNEAQ. Variable domain in full (rest from reference TRBV7-8 and TRBJ1-5): GAGVSQSPRYKVAKRGQDVALRCDPISGHVSLFWYQQALGQGPEFLTYFQNEAQLDKSGLPSDRFFAERPEGSVSTLKIQRTQQEDSAVYLCASSLVGTGDSNQPQHFGDGTRLSIL.

CDR3 DNA sequence: TGCGCCAGCAGCTTTGAGGGGGCCACTGAAGCTTTCTTT. This encodes CASSFEGATEAFF. V gene TRBV5-1 combines with J gene TRBJ1-1; 7 bases fit TRBD1. The trim removed 2 bases at V and 4 bases at J, leaving 2 bases unmatched. CDR1 SGHRS and CDR2 YFSETQ come from the germline V gene. The CDR3 is 13 amino acids. The whole variable domain, filled in from reference TRBV5-1 and TRBJ1-1, reads KAGVTQTPRYLIKTRGQQVTLSCSPISGHRSVSWYQQTPGQGLQFLFEYFSETQRNKGNFPGRFSGRQFSNSRSEMNVSTLELGDSALYLCASSFEGATEAFFGQGTRLTVV.

The gene calls are TRBV6-1 and TRBJ2-7; 8 bases fit TRBD2. Germline CDR1 reads MNHNS; CDR2 reads SASEGT. The trim removed 4 bases at V and 6 bases at J, leaving 14 bases unmatched. The CDR3 totals 16 residues. CDR3 region: CASSAGVAGPAREQYF. CDR3 bases: TGTGCCAGCAGTGCGGGAGTAGCGGGGCCTGCGCGCGAGCAGTACTTC.

The CDR3 DNA follows: TGTGCCATCAATTCTAGCGATACGCAGTATTTT. Its protein is CAINSSDTQYF. V usage is TRBV10-3 and J usage is TRBJ2-3; tentative D call: TRBD2 (5 bases). CDR1 ENHRY and CDR2 SYGVKD come from the germline V gene. The germline V and J ends were trimmed by 7 bases and 6 bases, with 8 bases remaining between them. This CDR3 is built from 11 residues.

This chain links TRBV30 with TRBJ1-5; 7 nucleotides line up with TRBD1. Germline loops: CDR1 GTSNPN, CDR2 SVGIG (reference sequence). V was pared by 1 base and J by 4 bases, with 4 bases of the junction left unmatched. The CDR3 totals 14 residues. The CDR3 loop is CAWSEGQRNQPQHF. CDR3 DNA sequence: TGTGCCTGGAGTGAGGGACAGCGGAATCAGCCCCAGCATTTT.

DNA of the CDR3: TGTGCCAGCAGTGAAACCCCCCCGGCCAGACGGTTCTTT. This sequence encodes CASSETPPARRFF. The chain joins TRBV2 to TRBJ1-1; D remains ambiguous. The ends were cut back, 2 bases at V and 14 bases at J, with 18 bases in the middle. Germline V gives CDR1 SNHLY, CDR2 FYNNEI. This CDR3 spans 13 amino acids. The variable domain in full, completed from reference TRBV2 and TRBJ1-1, reads EPEVTQTPSHQVTQMGQEVILRCVPISNHLYFYWYRQILGQKVEFLVSFYNNEISEKSEIFDDQFSVERPDGSNFTLKIRSTKLEDSAMYFCASSETPPARRFFGQGTRLTVV.

This clone was found a few times. This chain joins TRBV5-1 and TRBJ1-4, with TRBD1 matching over 7 bases. From germline, CDR1 is SGHRS and CDR2 YFSETQ. V lost 0 bases and J lost 8; bases outside the gene matches: 7. CDR3 length: 15 residues. The chain's CDR3 is CASSLGIQGVEKLFF. CDR3 coding DNA: TGCGCCAGCAGCTTGGGTATCCAGGGGGTCGAAAAACTGTTTTTT.

CDR3 in DNA: TGTGCCAGTAGTCCTACATCGAGGAATGAGCAGTTCTTC. Amino acids: CASSPTSRNEQFF. The V call is TRBV19, the J call TRBJ2-1; D is unresolved. Germline loops: CDR1 LNHDA, CDR2 SQIVND (reference sequence). V lost 5 bases, J lost 7 bases, and 12 bases lay in between. There are 13 residues in the CDR3.

The chain combines TRBV15 with TRBJ1-5, with no clear D. CDR1 and CDR2 (germline): LNHNV, YYDKDF (reference sequence). Trimming took 0 bases from V and 4 from J, leaving 10 bases between them. CDR3 length: 15 residues. This CDR3 is CATSRDMGNNQPQHF. CDR3 bases: TGTGCCACCAGCAGAGATATGGGGAATAATCAGCCCCAGCATTTT.

The chain employs TRBV7-9 and TRBJ1-6; no clear D gene. Germline CDR1 and CDR2: SEHNR and FQNEAQ (reference sequence). The CDR3 loop spans 13 amino acids. V dropped 1 base and J dropped 6 bases, with 4 bases sitting between them. The DNA for the CDR3 is TGTGCCAGCAGCTTAGAGGGTAATTCACCCCTCCACTTT. Protein: CASSLEGNSPLHF. The whole variable domain, filled in from reference TRBV7-9 and TRBJ1-6, reads DTGVSQNPRHKITKRGQNVTFRCDPISEHNRLYWYRQTLGQGPEFLTYFQNEAQLEKSRLLSDRFSAERPKGSFSTLEIQRTEQGDSAMYLCASSLEGNSPLHFGNGTRLTVT.

This clone was seen a single time. The genes are TRBV2 and TRBJ2-7, with a possible D match to TRBD1 (6 bases). Per the germline V gene, CDR1 is SNHLY and CDR2 is FYNNEI. The CDR3 runs to 13 residues. Trimming stripped 7 bases from V and 6 bases from J, with 16 bases between. The CDR3 loop is CASNTNRASEQYF. Written as DNA, the CDR3 is TGTGCCAGCAACACAAACAGGGCTAGCGAGCAGTACTTC.

The rearrangement links TRBV6-2 or TRBV6-3 to TRBJ2-6, with D possibly being TRBD1 (6 bases). CDR3 length: 15 amino acids. Trimming left V 5 bases short and J 0 bases short, with 8 bases between. Germline CDR1 is MNHEY and CDR2 is SVGEGT. CDR3 protein: CASSRDNSGANVLTF. The CDR3 coding sequence is TGTGCCAGCAGTAGGGACAACTCTGGGGCCAACGTCCTGACTTTC.

V gene TRBV13 combines with J gene TRBJ1-1, with TRBD1 as a possible D gene (5 bases). The V gene's germline CDR1 is PRHDT and CDR2 FYEKMQ (reference sequence). Trimming left V 6 bases short and J 1 base short, with 12 bases between. The CDR3 totals 14 residues. The CDR3 region has the DNA TGTGCCAGCAGACTCATGGGGGGGAACACTGAAGCTTTCTTT. Translated: CASRLMGGNTEAFF.

CDR3 region: CASSLGDSQPQHF. CDR3 in DNA: TGCGCCAGCAGCTTGGGGGATTCCCAGCCCCAGCATTTT. V is TRBV5-1 and J is TRBJ1-5; no firm D call. Germline CDR1 and CDR2: SGHRS and YFSETQ. Trimming took 0 bases from V and 7 from J, leaving 8 bases between them. The CDR3 consists of 13 residues. Together with reference TRBV5-1 and TRBJ1-5, the CDR3 gives the full variable domain: KAGVTQTPRYLIKTRGQQVTLSCSPISGHRSVSWYQQTPGQGLQFLFEYFSETQRNKGNFPGRFSGRQFSNSRSEMNVSTLELGDSALYLCASSLGDSQPQHFGDGTRLSIL.

The chain is built from TRBV3-1 (or the pseudogene TRBV3-2) and TRBJ2-3; TRBD2 aligns across 9 bases. Germline V gene data show CDR1 as LGHDT and CDR2 as YNNKEL (reference sequence). V was clipped by 1 base and J by 0 bases; unmatched bases: 2. The CDR3 spans 16 residues. The CDR3 region has the DNA TGTGCCAGCAGCCAAGCGGCGGGGGGGAGCACAGATACGCAGTATTTT. It codes for CASSQAAGGSTDTQYF.

The V gene is TRBV7-9, the J gene TRBJ2-7; D is unclear. Looked up from germline, CDR1 is SEHNR and CDR2 is FQNEAQ (reference sequence). V was clipped by 7 bases and J by 5 bases, with 18 bases between them. The CDR3 length is 14 residues. CDR3 amino acids: CASNQLWGGHEQYF. The CDR3 DNA reads as TGTGCCAGCAACCAACTTTGGGGTGGGCACGAGCAGTACTTC. Using reference TRBV7-9 and TRBJ2-7 for the parts outside the CDR3, the full variable domain is DTGVSQNPRHKITKRGQNVTFRCDPISEHNRLYWYRQTLGQGPEFLTYFQNEAQLEKSRLLSDRFSAERPKGSFSTLEIQRTEQGDSAMYLCASNQLWGGHEQYFGPGTRLTVT.

This clone was recorded a few times. The junction shows a germline mismatch at one end, possibly a read error. Other DNA sequences from this sample encode an identical CDR3 as well. The chain joins TRBV5-5 to TRBJ2-1; D uncertain. The length of the CDR3 is 12 residues. CDR1 is SGHKS and CDR2 is YYEKEE in the germline V gene (reference sequence). The CDR3 here is CASSLVYNEQFF. Written as DNA, the CDR3 is TGTGCCAGCAGTTTGGTATACAATGAGCAGTTCTTC. Using reference TRBV5-5 and TRBJ2-1 for the parts outside the CDR3, the full variable domain is DAGVTQSPTHLIKTRGQQVTLRCSPISGHKSVSWYQQVLGQGPQFIFQYYEKEERGRGNFPDRFSARQFPNYSSELNVNALLLGDSALYLCASSLVYNEQFFGPGTRLTVL.

Only a few counts were recorded for this clone. V and J are TRBV7-9 and TRBJ2-7; D possibly corresponds to TRBD1 (6 bases). The CDR3 sequence is 13 residues long. Trimming shortened V by 2 bases and J by 6 bases, and 11 bases separated the two germline ends. Germline CDR1 reads SEHNR; CDR2 reads FQNEAQ (reference sequence). DNA for the CDR3: TGTGCCAGCAGCTTACAGGGGACAATCGAGCAGTACTTC. Translated, it gives CASSLQGTIEQYF.

This clone was detected a few times. The chain links TRBV7-8 to TRBJ1-1, with TRBD1 matching over 8 bases. CDR1 is SGHVS and CDR2 is FQNEAQ in the germline V gene. V lost 6 bases, J lost 4 bases, and 7 bases stayed unmatched. The CDR3 runs 14 residues. Written as DNA, the CDR3 is TGTGCCAGCAGTTCAACTACAGGGGGCACTGAAGCTTTCTTT. Amino acid sequence: CASSSTTGGTEAFF. Looking up the rest from reference TRBV7-8 and TRBJ1-1 gives the full variable domain: GAGVSQSPRYKVAKRGQDVALRCDPISGHVSLFWYQQALGQGPEFLTYFQNEAQLDKSGLPSDRFFAERPEGSVSTLKIQRTQQEDSAVYLCASSSTTGGTEAFFGQGTRLTVV.

The rearrangement links TRBV13 to TRBJ1-2; 9 bases align to TRBD1. The length of the CDR3 is 12 residues. Germline values: CDR1 PRHDT, CDR2 FYEKMQ (reference sequence). CDR3 DNA sequence: TGTGGTACACAGGGGGCGGCCTATGGCTACACCTTC. Protein: CGTQGAAYGYTF.

This rearrangement joins TRBV11-1 to TRBJ1-1, with D hard to call. Trimming removed 1 base at V and 5 bases at J, with 5 bases between. The CDR3 length is 12 residues. In germline, CDR1 is SGHAT, CDR2 FQDESV (reference sequence). The CDR3 DNA is TGTGCCAGCAGCTTAGGATGGACTGAAGCTTTCTTT. Encoded protein: CASSLGWTEAFF.